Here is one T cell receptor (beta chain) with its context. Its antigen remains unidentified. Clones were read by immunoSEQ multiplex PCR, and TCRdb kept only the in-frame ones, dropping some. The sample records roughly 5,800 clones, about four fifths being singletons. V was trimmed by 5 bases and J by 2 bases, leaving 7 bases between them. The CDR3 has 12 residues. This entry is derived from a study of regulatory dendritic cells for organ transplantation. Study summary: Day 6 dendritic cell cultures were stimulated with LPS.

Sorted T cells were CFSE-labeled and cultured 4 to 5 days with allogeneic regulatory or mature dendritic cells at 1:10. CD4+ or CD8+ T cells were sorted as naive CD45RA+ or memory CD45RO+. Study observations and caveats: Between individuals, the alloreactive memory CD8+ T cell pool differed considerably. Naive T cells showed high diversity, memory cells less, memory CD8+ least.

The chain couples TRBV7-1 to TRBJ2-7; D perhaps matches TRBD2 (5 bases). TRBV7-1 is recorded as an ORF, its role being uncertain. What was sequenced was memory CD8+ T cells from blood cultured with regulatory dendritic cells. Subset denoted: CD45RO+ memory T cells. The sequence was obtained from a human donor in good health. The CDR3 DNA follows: TGTGCCAGCAGCCGGCGGGCCTACGAGCAGTACTTC. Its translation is CASSRRAYEQYF.